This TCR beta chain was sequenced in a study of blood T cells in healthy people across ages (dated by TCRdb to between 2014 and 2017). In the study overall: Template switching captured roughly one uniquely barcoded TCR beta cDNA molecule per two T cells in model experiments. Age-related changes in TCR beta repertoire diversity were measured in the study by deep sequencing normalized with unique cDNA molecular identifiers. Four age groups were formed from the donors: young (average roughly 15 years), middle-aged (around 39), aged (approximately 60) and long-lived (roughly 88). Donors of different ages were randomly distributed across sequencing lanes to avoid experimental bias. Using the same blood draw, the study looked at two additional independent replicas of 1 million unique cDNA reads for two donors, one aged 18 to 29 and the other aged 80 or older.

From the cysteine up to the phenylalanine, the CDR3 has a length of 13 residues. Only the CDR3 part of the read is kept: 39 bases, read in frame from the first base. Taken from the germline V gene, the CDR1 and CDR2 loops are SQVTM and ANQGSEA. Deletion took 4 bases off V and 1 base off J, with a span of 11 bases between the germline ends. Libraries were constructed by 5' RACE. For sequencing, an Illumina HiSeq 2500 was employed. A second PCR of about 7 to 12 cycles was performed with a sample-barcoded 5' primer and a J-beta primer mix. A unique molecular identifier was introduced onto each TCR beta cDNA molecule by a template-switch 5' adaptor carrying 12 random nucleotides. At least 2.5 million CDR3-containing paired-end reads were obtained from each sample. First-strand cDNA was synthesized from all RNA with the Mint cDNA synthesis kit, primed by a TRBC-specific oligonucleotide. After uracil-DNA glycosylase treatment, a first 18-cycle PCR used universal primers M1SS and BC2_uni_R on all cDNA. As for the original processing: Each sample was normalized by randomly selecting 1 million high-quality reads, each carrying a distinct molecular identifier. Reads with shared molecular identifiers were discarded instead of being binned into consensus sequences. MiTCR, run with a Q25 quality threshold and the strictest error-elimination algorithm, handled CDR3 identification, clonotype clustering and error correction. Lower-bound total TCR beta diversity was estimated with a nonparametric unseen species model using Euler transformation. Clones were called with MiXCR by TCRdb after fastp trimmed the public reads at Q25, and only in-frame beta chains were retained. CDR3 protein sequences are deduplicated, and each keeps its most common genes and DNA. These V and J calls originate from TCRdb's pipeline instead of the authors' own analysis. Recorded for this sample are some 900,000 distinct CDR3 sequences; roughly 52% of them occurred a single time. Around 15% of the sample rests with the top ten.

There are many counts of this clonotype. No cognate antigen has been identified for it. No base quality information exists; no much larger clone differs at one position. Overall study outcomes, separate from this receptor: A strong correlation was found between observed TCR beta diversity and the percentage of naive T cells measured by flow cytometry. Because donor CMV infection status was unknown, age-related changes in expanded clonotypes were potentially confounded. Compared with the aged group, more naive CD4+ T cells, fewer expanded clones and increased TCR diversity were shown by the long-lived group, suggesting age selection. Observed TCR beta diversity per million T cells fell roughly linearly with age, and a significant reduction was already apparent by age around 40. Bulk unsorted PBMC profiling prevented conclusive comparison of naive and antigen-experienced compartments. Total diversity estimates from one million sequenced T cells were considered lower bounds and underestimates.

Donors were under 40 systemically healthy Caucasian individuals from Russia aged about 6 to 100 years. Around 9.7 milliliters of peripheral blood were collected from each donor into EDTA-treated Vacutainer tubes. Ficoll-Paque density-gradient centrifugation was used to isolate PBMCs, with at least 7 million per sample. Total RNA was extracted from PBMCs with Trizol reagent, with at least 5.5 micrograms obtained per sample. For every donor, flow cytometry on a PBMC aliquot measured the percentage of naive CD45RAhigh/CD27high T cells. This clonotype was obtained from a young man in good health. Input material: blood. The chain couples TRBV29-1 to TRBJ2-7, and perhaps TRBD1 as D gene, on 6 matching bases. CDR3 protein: CSVGRDISYEQYF. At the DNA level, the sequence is TGCAGCGTTGGCCGGGACATTTCCTACGAGCAGTACTTC.